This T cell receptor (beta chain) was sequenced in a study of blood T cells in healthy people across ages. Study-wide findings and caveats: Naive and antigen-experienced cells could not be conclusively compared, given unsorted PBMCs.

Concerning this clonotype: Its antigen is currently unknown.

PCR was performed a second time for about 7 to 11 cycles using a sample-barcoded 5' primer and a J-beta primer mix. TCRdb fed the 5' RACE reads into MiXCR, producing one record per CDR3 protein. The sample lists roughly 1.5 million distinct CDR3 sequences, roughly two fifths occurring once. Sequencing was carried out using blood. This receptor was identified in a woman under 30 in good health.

CDR3 coding DNA: TGCAGTGCTAGAGATCTCCTCGCGGGGGTGGGGGCGTACTTC. It translates to CSARDLLAGVGAYF. The chain is built from TRBV20-1 and TRBJ2-5; D perhaps matches TRBD2 (7 bases). The germline CDR1 and CDR2 sequences are DFQATT and SNEGSKA (reference sequence). This CDR3 is built from 14 residues. The ends were cut back, 0 bases at V and 13 bases at J, with 21 bases in the middle.